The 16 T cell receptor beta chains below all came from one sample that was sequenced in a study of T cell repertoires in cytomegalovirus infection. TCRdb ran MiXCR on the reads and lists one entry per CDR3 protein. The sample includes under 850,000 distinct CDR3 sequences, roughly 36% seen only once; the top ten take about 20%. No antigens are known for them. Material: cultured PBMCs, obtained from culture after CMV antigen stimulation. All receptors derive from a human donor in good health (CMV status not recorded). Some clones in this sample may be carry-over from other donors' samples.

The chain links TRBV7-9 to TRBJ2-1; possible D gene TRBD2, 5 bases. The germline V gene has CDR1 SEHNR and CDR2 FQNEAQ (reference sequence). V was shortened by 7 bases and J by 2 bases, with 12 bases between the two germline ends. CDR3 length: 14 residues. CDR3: CASTPEGPYNEQFF. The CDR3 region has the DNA TGTGCCAGCACCCCCGAGGGCCCCTACAATGAGCAGTTCTTC.

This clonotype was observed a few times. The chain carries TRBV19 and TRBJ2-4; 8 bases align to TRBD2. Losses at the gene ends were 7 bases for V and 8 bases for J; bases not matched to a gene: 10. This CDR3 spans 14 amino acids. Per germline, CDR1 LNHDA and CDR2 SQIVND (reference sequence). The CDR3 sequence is CASTRSGRRDIQYF. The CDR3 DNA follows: TGTGCCAGTACCCGAAGCGGGAGAAGAGACATTCAGTACTTC.

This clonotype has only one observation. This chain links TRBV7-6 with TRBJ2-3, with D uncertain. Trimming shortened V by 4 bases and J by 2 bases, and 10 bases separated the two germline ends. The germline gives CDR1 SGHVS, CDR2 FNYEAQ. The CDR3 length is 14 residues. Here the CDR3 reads CASSYSRDTDTQYF. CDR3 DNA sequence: TGTGCCAGCAGCTACTCAAGGGACACAGATACGCAGTATTTT.

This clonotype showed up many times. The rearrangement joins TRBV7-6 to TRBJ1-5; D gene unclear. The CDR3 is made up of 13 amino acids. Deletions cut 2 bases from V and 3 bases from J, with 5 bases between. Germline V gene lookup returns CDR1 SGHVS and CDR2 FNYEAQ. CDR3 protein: CASSLNNNQPQHF. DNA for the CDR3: TGTGCCAGCAGCTTAAACAACAATCAGCCCCAGCATTTT.

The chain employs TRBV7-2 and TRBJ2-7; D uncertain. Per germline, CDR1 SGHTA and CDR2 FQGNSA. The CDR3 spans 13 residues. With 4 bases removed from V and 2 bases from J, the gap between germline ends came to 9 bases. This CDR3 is CASSSQMPYEQYF. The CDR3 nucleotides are TGTGCCAGCAGCTCCCAGATGCCCTACGAGCAGTACTTC.

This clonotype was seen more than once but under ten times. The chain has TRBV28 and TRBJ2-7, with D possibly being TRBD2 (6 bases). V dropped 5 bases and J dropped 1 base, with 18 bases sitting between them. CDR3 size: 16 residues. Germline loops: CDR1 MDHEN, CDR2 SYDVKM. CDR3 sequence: CASSRDTNGGSYEQYF. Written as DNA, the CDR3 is TGTGCCAGCAGTCGCGACACAAATGGGGGGTCCTACGAGCAGTACTTC.

The chain's CDR3 is CASSIPGGNSPLHF. In DNA form, the CDR3 reads TGTGCCAGTAGTATTCCAGGGGGGAATTCACCCCTCCACTTT. The chain carries TRBV19 and TRBJ1-6; 7 positions match TRBD1. The V gene's germline CDR1 is LNHDA and CDR2 SQIVND (reference sequence). V was pared by 3 bases and J by 7 bases, with 3 bases of the junction left unmatched. The CDR3 has 14 amino acids.

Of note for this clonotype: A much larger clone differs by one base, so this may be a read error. Here the CDR3 DNA reads TGTGCCAGCAGCTTAGTAGAAAGGGAAGCTCCCCTCCAATTT. Translating gives CASSLVEREAPLQF. The chain has TRBV7-8 and TRBJ1-6, with no clear D. The germline V gene encodes CDR1 SGHVS and CDR2 FQNEAQ. The CDR3 spans 14 residues.

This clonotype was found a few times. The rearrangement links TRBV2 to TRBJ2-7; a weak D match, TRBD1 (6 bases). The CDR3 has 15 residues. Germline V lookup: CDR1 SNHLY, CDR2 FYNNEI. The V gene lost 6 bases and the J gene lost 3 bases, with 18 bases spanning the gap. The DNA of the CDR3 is TGTGCCAGCAGGAGGGACACCCCGGTGAGCTACGAGCAGTACTTC. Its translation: CASRRDTPVSYEQYF.

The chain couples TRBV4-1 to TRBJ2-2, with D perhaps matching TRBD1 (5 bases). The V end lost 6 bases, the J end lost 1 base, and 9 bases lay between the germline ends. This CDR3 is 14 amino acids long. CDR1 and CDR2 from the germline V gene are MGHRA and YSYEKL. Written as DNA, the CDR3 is TGCGCCAGCAGAACAGGCTTGAACACCGGGGAGCTGTTTTTT. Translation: CASRTGLNTGELFF.

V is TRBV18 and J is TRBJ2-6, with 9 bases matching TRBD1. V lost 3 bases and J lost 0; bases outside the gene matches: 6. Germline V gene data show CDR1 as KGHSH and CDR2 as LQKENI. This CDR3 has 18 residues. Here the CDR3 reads CASSPGTGPLSGANVLTF. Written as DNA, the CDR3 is TGTGCCAGCTCACCCGGGACAGGGCCTCTCTCTGGGGCCAACGTCCTGACTTTC.

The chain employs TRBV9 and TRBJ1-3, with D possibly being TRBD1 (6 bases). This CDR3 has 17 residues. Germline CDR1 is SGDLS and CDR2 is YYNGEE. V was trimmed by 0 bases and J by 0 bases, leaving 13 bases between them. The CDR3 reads CASSVASGTNSGNTIYF. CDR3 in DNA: TGTGCCAGCAGCGTAGCATCCGGGACAAACTCTGGAAACACCATATATTTT.

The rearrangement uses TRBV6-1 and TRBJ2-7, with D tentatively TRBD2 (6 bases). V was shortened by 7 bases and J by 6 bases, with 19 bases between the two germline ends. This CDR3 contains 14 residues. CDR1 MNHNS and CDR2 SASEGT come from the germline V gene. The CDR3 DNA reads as TGTGCCAGCACCTCCGGGACTCGCGCCTCCGAGCAGTACTTC. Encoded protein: CASTSGTRASEQYF.

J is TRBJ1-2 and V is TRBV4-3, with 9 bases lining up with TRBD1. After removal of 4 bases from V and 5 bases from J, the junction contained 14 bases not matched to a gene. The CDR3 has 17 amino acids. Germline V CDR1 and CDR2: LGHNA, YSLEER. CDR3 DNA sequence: TGCGCCAGCAGCCTAAGCGTATCGGACAGGGGACTTTATGGCTACACCTTC. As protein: CASSLSVSDRGLYGYTF.

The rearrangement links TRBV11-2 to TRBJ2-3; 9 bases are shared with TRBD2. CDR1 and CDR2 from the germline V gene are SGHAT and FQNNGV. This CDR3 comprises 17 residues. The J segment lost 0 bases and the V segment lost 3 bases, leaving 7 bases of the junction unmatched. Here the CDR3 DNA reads TGTGCCAGCAGCTTTCTCAGCGGGAGGTTGAGCACAGATACGCAGTATTTT. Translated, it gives CASSFLSGRLSTDTQYF. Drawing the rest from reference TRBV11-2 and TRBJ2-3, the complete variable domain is EAGVAQSPRYKIIEKRQSVAFWCNPISGHATLYWYQQILGQGPKLLIQFQNNGVVDDSQLPKDRFSAERLKGVDSTLKIQPAKLEDSAVYLCASSFLSGRLSTDTQYFGPGTRLTVL.

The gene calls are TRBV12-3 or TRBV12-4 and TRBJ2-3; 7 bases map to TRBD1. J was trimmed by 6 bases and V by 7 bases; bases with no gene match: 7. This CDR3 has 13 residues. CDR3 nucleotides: TGTGCCAGCAACAGGGGTTGGGCGGATACGCAGTATTTT. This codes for CASNRGWADTQYF.